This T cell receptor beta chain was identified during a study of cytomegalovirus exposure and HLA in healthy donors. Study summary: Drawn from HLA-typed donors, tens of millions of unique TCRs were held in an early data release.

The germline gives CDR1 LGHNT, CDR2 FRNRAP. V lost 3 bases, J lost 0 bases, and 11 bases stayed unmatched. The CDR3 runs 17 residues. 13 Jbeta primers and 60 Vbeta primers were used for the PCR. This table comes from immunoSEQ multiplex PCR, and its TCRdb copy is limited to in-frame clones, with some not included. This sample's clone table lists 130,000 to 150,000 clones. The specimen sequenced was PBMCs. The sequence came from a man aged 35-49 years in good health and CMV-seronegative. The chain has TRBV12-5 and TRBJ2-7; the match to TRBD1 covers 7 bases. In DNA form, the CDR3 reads TGTGCTAGTGGTTTCCGGGGACAGACCGAGACCTCCTACGAGCAGTACTTC. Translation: CASGFRGQTETSYEQYF.